The entry below describes one T cell receptor (beta chain). Its antigen remains unknown. With a J-beta primer mix and a sample-barcoded 5' primer, a second PCR ran about 7 to 12 cycles. Via MiXCR, TCRdb re-called the 5' RACE reads, giving one row per CDR3 protein. The sample consists of about 1,000,000 distinct CDR3 sequences, 45% of them appearing once. The record originates from a study of blood T cells in healthy people across ages. The study, taken as a whole, reports: The long-lived group displayed more naive CD4+ cells, plus higher diversity, than the aged donors did.

The V segment lost 3 bases and the J segment 0 bases; nucleotides outside the gene matches: 3. The CDR3 consists of 16 residues. Germline assignment: CDR1 SGHRS and CDR2 YFSETQ. This clonotype originated in a woman aged 60 to 75 in good health. The chain couples TRBV5-1 to TRBJ2-3; 11 bases match TRBD2. The material sequenced was blood. CDR3 residues: CASSWRTSGSTDTQYF. The DNA for the CDR3 is TGCGCCAGCAGCTGGAGGACTAGCGGGAGCACAGATACGCAGTATTTT.